This T cell receptor beta chain was sequenced in a study of T cells in Graves' hyperthyroidism and ophthalmopathy. Researchers took RNA transcripts and amplified the TCR beta CDR3 regions from them. With the HTBI primer set, the TCR CDR3 went through a first round of RT-PCR. TCRdb reprocessed the multiplex PCR reads with MiXCR, giving one entry per CDR3 protein. The sample includes a few hundred thousand distinct CDR3 sequences, about 18% of them seen just once. The sequenced sample consisted of blood. The clonotype originates from a man in his late teens or twenties with Graves' ophthalmopathy.

CDR3 loop: CASSKQGYTYNEQFF. DNA of the CDR3: TGTGCCAGTAGTAAACAGGGGTATACCTACAATGAGCAGTTCTTC. The rearrangement links TRBV19 to TRBJ2-1, with 7 nucleotides matching TRBD1. The junction had 5 bases not matched to a gene; V was cut back by 4 bases and J by 2 bases. The CDR3 sequence is 15 residues long. CDR1 LNHDA and CDR2 SQIVND come from the germline V gene (reference sequence).